The 5 T cell receptor beta chains below come from one sample, sequenced in a study of beta chain features in type 1 diabetes. Study findings and constraints: Researchers report that Type 1 diabetes patients had moderately but significantly shorter TCRB CDR3s across all four CD4+ subsets.

The entirety of the isolated RNA underwent reverse transcription, so expressed TCRB transcripts were sequenced. Clones were read by immunoSEQ multiplex PCR, and TCRdb kept only the in-frame ones, dropping some. The table lists hundreds of thousands of clones, around an eighth of them singletons. These receptors lack a known antigen. Input material: naive CD4+ T cells from blood. These receptors all stem from a young man with type 1 diabetes.

The V and J genes are TRBV2 and TRBJ2-3; D unclear. The ends were cut back, 8 bases at V and 6 bases at J, with 9 bases in the middle. The CDR3 has 11 residues. Germline CDR1 and CDR2: SNHLY and FYNNEI. CDR3 loop: CASAPMDTQYF. Here the CDR3 DNA reads TGTGCCAGCGCCCCAATGGATACGCAGTATTTT.

The CDR3 protein is CASSHNTGSGANVLTF. The CDR3 DNA reads TGCGCCAGCAGCCATAACACAGGCTCTGGGGCCAACGTCCTGACTTTC. The rearrangement joins TRBV4-1 to TRBJ2-6; TRBD1 is a possible D gene (5 bases). Trimming took off 3 bases at V and 0 bases at J, with 9 bases between the two ends. Germline V gene sequence: CDR1 MGHRA, CDR2 YSYEKL. The CDR3 runs to 16 residues.

The V call is TRBV11-2, the J call TRBJ2-7; D call uncertain. This CDR3 has 14 amino acids. V was clipped by 6 bases and J by 2 bases, with 14 bases between them. The germline gives CDR1 SGHAT, CDR2 FQNNGV. The CDR3 protein is CASSPLRDAYEQYF. The CDR3 bases are TGTGCCAGCAGTCCGCTCCGAGATGCCTACGAGCAGTACTTC.

As for this clone: This CDR3 is also generated by other DNA sequences in the sample. The chain is built from TRBV27 and TRBJ1-2; D not certain. The CDR3 covers 13 residues. Germline V gives CDR1 MNHEY, CDR2 SMNVEV (reference sequence). With 6 bases removed from V and 8 bases from J, the gap between germline ends came to 16 bases. CDR3 sequence reads: CASSPRARYGYTF. The CDR3 DNA reads TGTGCCAGCAGCCCCCGGGCACGCTACGGCTACACCTTC.

V usage is TRBV18 and J usage is TRBJ2-7, with 8 positions matching TRBD1. The germline CDR1 and CDR2 sequences are KGHSH and LQKENI. V lost 4 bases and J lost 0; bases outside the gene matches: 5. This CDR3 has 15 amino acids. The CDR3: CASSLLTGGSYEQYF. CDR3 coding DNA: TGTGCCAGCTCACTACTAACAGGGGGCTCCTACGAGCAGTACTTC.